Listed below are T cell receptor beta chains from one sample, sequenced in a study of shared clonotypes between healthy human individuals. Profiling relied on immunoSEQ multiplex PCR, and the TCRdb table lists in-frame clones only, not all of them. The table has just over 2,000,000 clones, 85% to 95% seen once. Sequencing used naive CD4+ T cells sorted from blood. The receptors were gathered from a man aged 18 to 29 in good health. The CDR3 runs from the conserved cysteine through the conserved F or W. The D gene is left open where the match is weak. Not all rows give a size; the values are once, few, many and, for expanded clones, a class.

size: .; length: 14; V: TRBV5-1; J: TRBJ2-3; D: .; DNA: TGCGCCAGCAGCTTGGTGGTGAGCACAGATACGCAGTATTTT; CDR3: CASSLVVSTDTQYF
size: .; length: 14; V: TRBV19; J: TRBJ2-7; D: TRBD1; DNA: TGTGCCAGTAGTATCGGACAGGGGATCAACGAGCAGTACTTC; CDR3: CASSIGQGINEQYF
size: .; length: 15; V: TRBV7-3; J: TRBJ2-2; D: .; DNA: TGTGCCAGCAGCTTGGGAACCGCGAACACCGGGGAGCTGTTTTTT; CDR3: CASSLGTANTGELFF
size: .; length: 13; V: TRBV14; J: TRBJ1-2; D: .; DNA: TGTGCCAGCAGCCAAGAGGAAACCTATGGCTACACCTTC; CDR3: CASSQEETYGYTF
size: .; length: 15; V: TRBV7-7; J: TRBJ2-2; D: .; DNA: TGTGCTAGCAGCTTTGGGGGGGCCGGCACCGGGGAGCTGTTTTTT; CDR3: CASSFGGAGTGELFF
size: once; length: 15; V: TRBV7-2; J: TRBJ2-5; D: TRBD2; DNA: TGTGCCAGCAGCTCCAGAGCGGGAGTGGGGGAGACCCAGTACTTC; CDR3: CASSSRAGVGETQYF
size: .; length: 15; V: TRBV6-5; J: TRBJ2-1; D: TRBD2; DNA: TGTGCCAGCAGGCCGCCGGGACTAGGGTACAATGAGCAGTTCTTC; CDR3: CASRPPGLGYNEQFF
size: .; length: 13; V: TRBV7-2; J: TRBJ2-1; D: .; DNA: TGTGCCAGCCGGGGACCTTCGGAGCGTGAGCAGTTCTTC; CDR3: CASRGPSEREQFF
size: .; length: 16; V: TRBV6-6; J: TRBJ2-3; D: TRBD2; DNA: TGTGCCAGCAGTTCGCCGGGACTAGCGAAGACAGATACGCAGTATTTT; CDR3: CASSSPGLAKTDTQYF
size: .; length: 14; V: TRBV4-2; J: TRBJ1-6; D: .; DNA: TGTGCCAGCAGCCAAGGGGACCTGGCATCACCCCTCCACTTT; CDR3: CASSQGDLASPLHF
size: .; length: 13; V: TRBV18; J: TRBJ2-7; D: .; DNA: TGTGCCAGCTCACCATCAAGGGACGCCGAGCAGTACTTC; CDR3: CASSPSRDAEQYF
size: .; length: 14; V: TRBV6-6; J: TRBJ2-7; D: TRBD1; DNA: TGTGCCAGCAGTCCTCGGACAGGGGGATACGAGCAGTACTTC; CDR3: CASSPRTGGYEQYF
size: .; length: 14; V: TRBV30; J: TRBJ2-2; D: .; DNA: TGTGCCTGGAGTCGAGGTGGAGCCCCCGGGGAGCTGTTTTTT; CDR3: CAWSRGGAPGELFF
size: .; length: 15; V: TRBV19; J: TRBJ1-2; D: .; DNA: TGTGCCAGTACCCCTAGGTTGAGGGCGCACTATGGCTACACCTTC; CDR3: CASTPRLRAHYGYTF
size: .; length: 15; V: TRBV15; J: TRBJ1-1; D: .; DNA: TGTGCCACCAGCAGAGATCCGGGGCAGGGCACTGAAGCTTTCTTT; CDR3: CATSRDPGQGTEAFF
size: once; length: 13; V: TRBV18; J: TRBJ2-7; D: .; DNA: TGTGCCAGCTCGAAGGGGGGCGTATACGAGCAGTACTTC; CDR3: CASSKGGVYEQYF
size: once; length: 13; V: TRBV5-1; J: TRBJ2-1; D: TRBD1; DNA: TGCGCCAGCAGCCTCGGACAGGACAATGAGCAGTTCTTC; CDR3: CASSLGQDNEQFF
size: once; length: 17; V: TRBV7-9; J: TRBJ2-3; D: .; DNA: TGTGCCAGCAGCTTAGCGGGGGACTCCGGTTGGACAGATACGCAGTATTTT; CDR3: CASSLAGDSGWTDTQYF
size: .; length: 16; V: TRBV2; J: TRBJ1-2; D: TRBD1; DNA: TGTGCCAGCCGACAGGGCAGTAGTACGGCTAACTATGGCTACACCTTC; CDR3: CASRQGSSTANYGYTF
size: .; length: 16; V: TRBV6-6; J: TRBJ2-6; D: .; DNA: TGTGCCAGCAGCCAAACGGGGAACTCTGGGGCCAACGTCCTGACTTTC; CDR3: CASSQTGNSGANVLTF
size: .; length: 15; V: TRBV5-1; J: TRBJ2-3; D: .; DNA: TGCGCCAGCAGCCTGGAGGTTCAGAACACAGATACGCAGTATTTT; CDR3: CASSLEVQNTDTQYF
size: .; length: 14; V: TRBV11-2; J: TRBJ2-5; D: TRBD2; DNA: TGTGCCAGCAGCTCCTTGCGGGGGACGGAGACCCAGTACTTC; CDR3: CASSSLRGTETQYF
size: .; length: 14; V: TRBV18; J: TRBJ1-5; D: TRBD1; DNA: TGTGCCAGCTCACCGGACAGGGGAAATCAGCCCCAGCATTTT; CDR3: CASSPDRGNQPQHF
size: .; length: 14; V: TRBV15; J: TRBJ1-2; D: .; DNA: TGTGCCACCAGCAGAGAAGGAGGGGCCTATGGCTACACCTTC; CDR3: CATSREGGAYGYTF
size: .; length: 14; V: TRBV30; J: TRBJ1-6; D: .; DNA: TGTGCCTGGAGATTTGGCGGGCCTAGTTCACCCCTCCACTTT; CDR3: CAWRFGGPSSPLHF
size: .; length: 13; V: TRBV6-5; J: TRBJ1-2; D: .; DNA: TGTGCCAGCAGTTACGGGGCTAGCTATGGCTACACCTTC; CDR3: CASSYGASYGYTF
size: .; length: 15; V: TRBV7-2; J: TRBJ2-1; D: .; DNA: TGTGCCAGCAGCTTATCCGGAGCTAGAATCAATGAGCAGTTCTTC; CDR3: CASSLSGARINEQFF
size: .; length: 17; V: TRBV7-7; J: TRBJ2-2; D: .; DNA: TGTGCTAGCAGCTTGGGTCGACAGGCCCCGAACACCGGGGAGCTGTTTTTT; CDR3: CASSLGRQAPNTGELFF
size: .; length: 15; V: TRBV11-2; J: TRBJ2-7; D: TRBD2; DNA: TGTGCCAGCAGCTTGCTAGCGGGAAGCTCCTACGAGCAGTACTTC; CDR3: CASSLLAGSSYEQYF
size: .; length: 17; V: TRBV5-4; J: TRBJ2-6; D: TRBD1; DNA: TGTGCCAGCAGCTTAGACAGGGGCTCCCCTGGGGCCAACGTCCTGACTTTC; CDR3: CASSLDRGSPGANVLTF
size: once; length: 14; V: TRBV5-1; J: TRBJ1-2; D: .; DNA: TGCGCCAGCAGCTTCGAGGGGTTTGGTTATGGCTACACCTTC; CDR3: CASSFEGFGYGYTF
size: .; length: 11; V: TRBV5-4; J: TRBJ2-5; D: .; DNA: TGTGCCAGCAGCTCGAAAGAGACCCAGTACTTC; CDR3: CASSSKETQYF
size: .; length: 16; V: TRBV5-4; J: TRBJ2-1; D: TRBD2; DNA: TGTGCCAGCAGCGCGAAGACTAGCGGGAGGGCGAATGAGCAGTTCTTC; CDR3: CASSAKTSGRANEQFF
size: .; length: 15; V: TRBV5-1; J: TRBJ2-1; D: TRBD2; DNA: TGCGCCAGCAGCGGCGGGGGAGCGGGAGCCAATGAGCAGTTCTTC; CDR3: CASSGGGAGANEQFF
size: many; length: 13; V: TRBV29-1; J: TRBJ2-7; D: TRBD1; DNA: TGCAGCGTTGAACTTATTAACAGGGGCGAGCAGTACTTC; CDR3: CSVELINRGEQYF
size: .; length: 14; V: TRBV10-3; J: TRBJ1-2; D: .; DNA: TGTGCCATCAGTGACCAGGGAAGGAGCTATGGCTACACCTTC; CDR3: CAISDQGRSYGYTF
size: .; length: 16; V: TRBV10-3; J: TRBJ2-3; D: TRBD2; DNA: TGTGCCATCAGTGAGATGGTAGCGGGAGGGCCGGGTACGCAGTATTTT; CDR3: CAISEMVAGGPGTQYF
size: .; length: 16; V: TRBV4-1; J: TRBJ2-2; D: .; DNA: TGCGCCAGCAGCCAGTTAGGCAGGTCGAACACCGGGGAGCTGTTTTTT; CDR3: CASSQLGRSNTGELFF
size: .; length: 13; V: TRBV7-8; J: TRBJ1-1; D: .; DNA: TGTGCCAGCAGCTCTAACAGGGATACTGAAGCTTTCTTT; CDR3: CASSSNRDTEAFF
size: .; length: 13; V: TRBV10-3; J: TRBJ2-5; D: .; DNA: TGTGCCATCAGTGGGAATACCCAAGAGACCCAGTACTTC; CDR3: CAISGNTQETQYF
size: .; length: 15; V: TRBV6-6; J: TRBJ2-3; D: TRBD2; DNA: TGTGCCAGCAGTTCAGCGGGAGGGATCACAGATACGCAGTATTTT; CDR3: CASSSAGGITDTQYF
size: .; length: 13; V: TRBV30; J: TRBJ2-5; D: .; DNA: TGTGCCTGGAGCCCTGCGGGGAGGGAGACCCAGTACTTC; CDR3: CAWSPAGRETQYF
size: .; length: 15; V: TRBV7-2; J: TRBJ1-1; D: TRBD1; DNA: TGTGCCAGCAGCTTAGGGACAGGGGCGAACACTGAAGCTTTCTTT; CDR3: CASSLGTGANTEAFF
size: .; length: 16; V: TRBV30; J: TRBJ2-1; D: TRBD1; DNA: TGTGCCGGCGGGACAGGGAAGATCGAGTCCTACAATGAGCAGTTCTTC; CDR3: CAGGTGKIESYNEQFF
size: .; length: 13; V: TRBV28; J: TRBJ1-1; D: .; DNA: TGTGCCAGCAAAATGATTGGAAACACTGAAGCTTTCTTT; CDR3: CASKMIGNTEAFF
size: .; length: 14; V: TRBV7-9; J: TRBJ2-7; D: TRBD1; DNA: TGTGCCAGCAGCCTCGGGACAGGAGCCTACGAGCAGTACTTC; CDR3: CASSLGTGAYEQYF
size: once; length: 15; V: TRBV5-1; J: TRBJ2-5; D: .; DNA: TGCGCCAGCAGCCCCAGTGGGGGGGCGCCGGAGACCCAGTACTTC; CDR3: CASSPSGGAPETQYF
size: .; length: 16; V: TRBV2; J: TRBJ2-5; D: .; DNA: TGTGCCAGCAGTGAAGCGGTATTGGCGGGGGCGGAGACCCAGTACTTC; CDR3: CASSEAVLAGAETQYF
size: few; length: 13; V: TRBV19; J: TRBJ1-3; D: .; DNA: TGTGCCAGTAGACGGAGTGGAACGAACACCATATATTTT; CDR3: CASRRSGTNTIYF